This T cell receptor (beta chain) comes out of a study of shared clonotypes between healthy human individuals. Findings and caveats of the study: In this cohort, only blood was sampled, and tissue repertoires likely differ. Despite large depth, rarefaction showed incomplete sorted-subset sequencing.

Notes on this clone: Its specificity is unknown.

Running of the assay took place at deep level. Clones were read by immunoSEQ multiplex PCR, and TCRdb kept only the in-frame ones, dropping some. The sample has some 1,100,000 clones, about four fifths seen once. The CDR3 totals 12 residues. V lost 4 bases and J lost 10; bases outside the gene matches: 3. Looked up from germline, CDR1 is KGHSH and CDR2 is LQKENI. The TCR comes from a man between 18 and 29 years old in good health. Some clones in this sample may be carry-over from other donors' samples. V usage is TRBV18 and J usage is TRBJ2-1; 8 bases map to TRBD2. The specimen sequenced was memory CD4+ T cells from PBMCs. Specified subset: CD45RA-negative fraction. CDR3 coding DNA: TGTGCCAGCTCACAAGGGACTAGAGAGCAGTTCTTC. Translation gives CASSQGTREQFF.